Each of the 27 T cell receptor beta chains below was sequenced from the same sample in a study of blood T cell repertoires in COVID-19 (TCRdb year 2020). Library method: the immunoSEQ multiplex PCR assay. The table comes from immuneACCESS by way of TCRdb, which keeps in-frame sequences with V and J called. Part of the clones is missing from these tables; in studies checked, under half for an unresolved V gene and the rest for unknown reasons. The sample table contains a few hundred thousand clones; only one count was recorded for roughly 85% of them. The ten largest clonotypes hold roughly 6.2% of the sample. Sequencing was done on a sample of PBMCs or T cells enriched from blood (not recorded which). The receptors derive from a woman aged 40 to 49 who had recovered from COVID-19.

The chain recombines TRBV9 with TRBJ2-3, with D maybe TRBD2 (5 bases). Trimming removed 4 bases at V and 1 base at J, with 13 bases between. CDR1 is SGDLS and CDR2 is YYNGEE in the germline V gene. The length of the CDR3 is 15 residues. The CDR3 region has the DNA TGTGCCAGCAGCCCGTTCGAGAGGGGCACAGATACGCAGTATTTT. Its translation is CASSPFERGTDTQYF.

The gene calls are TRBV6-5 and TRBJ2-1, with D possibly TRBD2 on 6 matching bases. This CDR3 has 16 residues. CDR1 MNHEY and CDR2 SVGAGI come from the germline V gene. The V and J ends lost 0 bases and 2 bases respectively, with 11 bases between them. The CDR3, as DNA: TGTGCCAGCAGTTACTCGAGGACGGGAGCCTACAATGAGCAGTTCTTC. Protein: CASSYSRTGAYNEQFF.

Here the CDR3 reads CASSSGSGNTIYF. Written as DNA, the CDR3 is TGTGCCAGCAGCTCGGGTTCTGGAAACACCATATATTTT. The rearrangement uses TRBV7-9 and TRBJ1-3; D unresolved. V gave up 4 bases and J gave up 1 base, with 5 bases separating them. CDR1 is SEHNR, CDR2 FQNEAQ, per germline (reference sequence). This CDR3 region has 13 residues. The full variable domain, its missing parts supplied by reference TRBV7-9 and TRBJ1-3, is DTGVSQNPRHKITKRGQNVTFRCDPISEHNRLYWYRQTLGQGPEFLTYFQNEAQLEKSRLLSDRFSAERPKGSFSTLEIQRTEQGDSAMYLCASSSGSGNTIYFGEGSWLTVV.

The genes are TRBV5-6 and TRBJ2-4; 8 nucleotides agree with TRBD1. Trimming at V came to 0 bases and at J to 0 bases, leaving 2 bases not matched to a gene. In germline, CDR1 is SGHDT, CDR2 YYEEEE. The CDR3 length is 16 residues. Written as DNA, the CDR3 is TGTGCCAGCAGCTTGGGCACAGGGGGAGCCAAAAACATTCAGTACTTC. Its translation is CASSLGTGGAKNIQYF.

The chain is built from TRBV6-5 and TRBJ1-1; D unresolved. Germline-derived CDR1 and CDR2 are MNHEY and SVGAGI. This CDR3 has 13 residues. Between the trimmed V and J ends, which lost 9 bases and 8 bases, there was a span of 19 bases. The CDR3 nucleotides are TGTGCCAGTGATTCTCGCGGTGGCGGAGAAGCTTTCTTT. Its protein is CASDSRGGGEAFF.

The chain has TRBV27 and TRBJ1-4; 11 bases map to TRBD1. From germline, CDR1 is MNHEY and CDR2 SMNVEV (reference sequence). CDR3 length: 14 amino acids. Trimming cost V 8 bases and J 7 bases; bases outside gene matches: 6. CDR3 DNA: TGTGCCAGCGGCAAGGGGACAGGGGGTGAAAAACTGTTTTTT. Protein: CASGKGTGGEKLFF.

This chain connects TRBV15 to TRBJ1-5; D ambiguous. V lost 0 bases, J lost 1 base, and 10 bases lay in between. The CDR3 is made up of 16 amino acids. CDR1 and CDR2 (germline): LNHNV, YYDKDF (reference sequence). The CDR3, as DNA: TGTGCCACCAGCAGAGATGCCCCCGCGAGCAATCAGCCCCAGCATTTT. Translated: CATSRDAPASNQPQHF.

The chain has TRBV6-5 and TRBJ1-6, with 7 bases fitting TRBD1. V shed 5 bases and J 10 bases; nucleotides not matched to a gene: 8. The V gene's germline CDR1 is MNHEY and CDR2 SVGAGI. The CDR3 length is 14 residues. CDR3 DNA sequence: TGTGCCAGCAGTAGAACAGGGGTGGAATCACCCCTCCACTTT. Its translation: CASSRTGVESPLHF.

This clone showed up just once. V gene TRBV6-5 combines with J gene TRBJ2-5; TRBD1 agrees at 10 bases. CDR1 and CDR2 from the germline V gene are MNHEY and SVGAGI. The trim removed 8 bases at V and 3 bases at J, leaving 3 bases unmatched. The CDR3 runs 13 residues. The CDR3, as DNA: TGTGCCAGCGCCGGGACAGGGGAAGAGACCCAGTACTTC. This encodes CASAGTGEETQYF.

The chain links TRBV4-1 to TRBJ1-6, with unresolved D. V was trimmed by 4 bases and J by 3 bases, leaving 10 bases between them. Germline loops: CDR1 MGHRA, CDR2 YSYEKL. The CDR3 has 15 amino acids. The CDR3 here is CASSLVTNYNSPLHF. The CDR3 nucleotides read TGCGCCAGCAGCCTGGTGACAAACTATAATTCACCCCTCCACTTT.

The V gene is TRBV30, the J gene TRBJ2-1, with 11 bases aligning to TRBD2. Per germline, CDR1 GTSNPN and CDR2 SVGIG (reference sequence). CDR3 length: 15 amino acids. The V segment lost 3 bases and the J segment 4 bases; nucleotides outside the gene matches: 5. The CDR3 DNA follows: TGTGCCTGGAGAAGGCTAGCGGGGGGATACAATGAGCAGTTCTTC. It specifies CAWRRLAGGYNEQFF.

V is TRBV7-2 and J is TRBJ1-2, with TRBD1 as a possible D gene (5 bases). The germline V and J ends were trimmed by 0 bases and 4 bases, with 12 bases remaining between them. Per germline, CDR1 SGHTA and CDR2 FQGNSA. The CDR3 spans 15 residues. CDR3 loop: CASSLAYGGTYGYTF. The CDR3 DNA sequence: TGTGCCAGCAGCTTAGCGTATGGGGGGACCTATGGCTACACCTTC.

The rearrangement links TRBV6-2 or TRBV6-3 to TRBJ1-5, with 7 bases identical to TRBD1. CDR1 is MNHEY, CDR2 SVGEGT, per germline. J was trimmed by 1 base and V by 2 bases; bases with no gene match: 11. The CDR3 is made up of 18 amino acids. The CDR3 here is CASSYHHLTGRSNQPQHF. The CDR3 nucleotides are TGTGCCAGCAGTTACCACCACCTGACAGGGCGAAGCAATCAGCCCCAGCATTTT.

This rearrangement joins TRBV7-2 to TRBJ2-1; tentative D call: TRBD2 (7 bases). The germline V and J ends were trimmed by 11 bases and 8 bases, with 22 bases remaining between them. CDR1 is SGHTA, CDR2 FQGNSA, per germline. The CDR3 length is 14 residues. CDR3: CAGSQRRGGDEQFF. The CDR3 DNA reads as TGTGCCGGGTCTCAGCGGAGGGGGGGGGATGAGCAGTTCTTC. Together with reference TRBV7-2 and TRBJ2-1, the CDR3 gives the full variable domain: GAGVSQSPSNKVTEKGKDVELRCDPISGHTALYWYRQSLGQGLEFLIYFQGNSAPDKSGLPSDRFSAERTGGSVSTLTIQRTQQEDSAVYLCAGSQRRGGDEQFFGPGTRLTVL.

The chain combines TRBV2 with TRBJ2-7, with TRBD1 matching 9 bases. Germline CDR1 is SNHLY and CDR2 is FYNNEI. The length of the CDR3 is 12 residues. With 6 bases clipped from V and 3 bases from J, the junction kept 0 bases outside the gene matches. The CDR3, as DNA: TGTGCCAGCAGGGGACAGGGCTACGAGCAGTACTTC. This encodes CASRGQGYEQYF.

This chain connects TRBV7-3 to TRBJ1-1; D is possibly TRBD1 (5 bases). Trimming removed 1 base from V and 4 bases from J, with 13 bases in between. CDR1 is SGHTA and CDR2 is FQGTGA in the germline V gene. The CDR3 runs to 15 residues. CDR3 sequence (DNA): TGTGCCAGCAGCTTAAGCAATCAGGGTGGCACTGAAGCTTTCTTT. Translated: CASSLSNQGGTEAFF.

V is TRBV5-1 and J is TRBJ2-2; possibly TRBD1 for D (6 bases). With 4 bases removed from V and 2 bases from J, the gap between germline ends came to 9 bases. This CDR3 region has 14 residues. CDR1 is SGHRS, CDR2 YFSETQ, per germline. CDR3 coding DNA: TGCGCCAGCAGCCCGGGACAAAACACCGGGGAGCTGTTTTTT. Amino acids: CASSPGQNTGELFF.

This clone was seen a handful of times. The rearrangement links TRBV30 to TRBJ2-7, with 8 bases aligning to TRBD1. The CDR3 is 13 residues long. Germline V gene sequence: CDR1 GTSNPN, CDR2 SVGIG (reference sequence). V lost 4 bases, J lost 5 bases, and 7 bases stayed unmatched. The CDR3 loop is CAWIETGAHEQYF. CDR3 DNA sequence: TGTGCCTGGATCGAGACAGGGGCCCACGAGCAGTACTTC.

This clone appeared once. The rearrangement uses TRBV19 and TRBJ1-2; D unresolved. The germline gives CDR1 LNHDA, CDR2 SQIVND (reference sequence). V was clipped by 1 base and J by 4 bases, with 13 bases between them. The CDR3 loop spans 15 amino acids. CDR3 protein: CASSIASAPSYGYTF. CDR3 nucleotide sequence: TGTGCCAGTAGTATAGCCAGCGCCCCTTCCTATGGCTACACCTTC.

J is TRBJ2-7 and V is TRBV2, with D maybe TRBD2 (5 bases). CDR3 length: 14 residues. Looked up from germline, CDR1 is SNHLY and CDR2 is FYNNEI. V dropped 6 bases and J dropped 6 bases, with 18 bases sitting between them. The CDR3 loop is CASSVLGNPLEQYF. The CDR3 nucleotides are TGTGCCAGCAGCGTACTAGGGAATCCACTCGAGCAGTACTTC. The whole variable domain, remainder taken from reference TRBV2 and TRBJ2-7, is EPEVTQTPSHQVTQMGQEVILRCVPISNHLYFYWYRQILGQKVEFLVSFYNNEISEKSEIFDDQFSVERPDGSNFTLKIRSTKLEDSAMYFCASSVLGNPLEQYFGPGTRLTVT.

The chain employs TRBV15 and TRBJ2-3, with D possibly matching TRBD2 (6 bases). V lost 1 base and J lost 0, with 20 bases in between. The CDR3 has 19 amino acids. Germline assignment: CDR1 LNHNV and CDR2 YYDKDF (reference sequence). The CDR3, as DNA: TGTGCCACCAGCAGAGGTGTGGGGTACGGCGGGATTAGCACAGATACGCAGTATTTT. Protein: CATSRGVGYGGISTDTQYF.

The chain joins TRBV20-1 to TRBJ1-1; no reliable D call. The V end was cut by 3 bases, the J end by 5 bases, with 13 bases between. Germline V gives CDR1 DFQATT, CDR2 SNEGSKA (reference sequence). The CDR3 contains 13 residues. In nucleotides, the CDR3 is TGCAGTGCTAGTAGGGCGGGTTTAACTGAAGCTTTCTTT. Protein product: CSASRAGLTEAFF.

The gene calls are TRBV21-1 and TRBJ2-3; TRBD1 reflects the table's D call only, with no check against the DNA. TRBV21-1 represents a pseudogene. This CDR3 has 15 residues. The CDR3 nucleotides are TGTGCCAGCAGCACTCAGGGGGAGAAAGGAGATACGCAGTATTTT. Protein: CASSTQGEKGDTQYF.

This chain connects TRBV6-5 to TRBJ2-7; 8 bases are a match to TRBD1. Germline lookup yields CDR1 MNHEY and CDR2 SVGAGI. The CDR3 has 13 amino acids. V dropped 6 bases and J dropped 5; count of bases not matched to a gene: 6. The CDR3 DNA reads TGTGCCAGCAGAAAACTACAGGGGGACGAGCAGTACTTC. This sequence encodes CASRKLQGDEQYF.

The chain joins TRBV5-1 to TRBJ2-4, with 16 bases that match TRBD2. Germline V gives CDR1 SGHRS, CDR2 YFSETQ. V gave up 4 bases and J gave up 1 base; unmatched junction bases: 11. The CDR3 is 20 residues long. For the CDR3, the DNA is TGCGCCAGCAGCAGAGCCGGGACTAGCGGGAGGGAGGTGGCCAAAAACATTCAGTACTTC. It is translated as CASSRAGTSGREVAKNIQYF.

V gene TRBV7-2 combines with J gene TRBJ2-3; 13 bases are a match to TRBD2. This CDR3 region has 18 residues. The germline CDR1 and CDR2 sequences are SGHTA and FQGNSA. V shed 5 bases, J shed 6 bases, and the junction held 14 bases outside the gene matches. The CDR3 DNA reads TGTGCCAGCAGCACCCAGAAGACTAGCGGGAGGAGGGGGGATACGCAGTATTTT. Translating gives CASSTQKTSGRRGDTQYF.

The gene calls are TRBV5-1 and TRBJ2-5, with TRBD1 as a possible D gene (6 bases). The V gene lost 4 bases and the J gene lost 1 base, with 11 bases spanning the gap. The CDR3 contains 14 residues. Germline V gives CDR1 SGHRS, CDR2 YFSETQ. CDR3 nucleotides: TGCGCCAGCAGCCCCCGACAGGTCCAAGAGACCCAGTACTTC. Protein sequence: CASSPRQVQETQYF. Full variable domain (outside the CDR3, taken from reference TRBV5-1 and TRBJ2-5): KAGVTQTPRYLIKTRGQQVTLSCSPISGHRSVSWYQQTPGQGLQFLFEYFSETQRNKGNFPGRFSGRQFSNSRSEMNVSTLELGDSALYLCASSPRQVQETQYFGPGTRLLVL.